The present T cell receptor (beta chain) was sequenced within a study of beta chain features in type 1 diabetes. The length of the CDR3 is 15 residues. Per germline, CDR1 LNHNV and CDR2 YYDKDF (reference sequence). Trimming removed 0 bases at V and 5 bases at J, with 12 bases between. Reverse transcribing all isolated RNA meant expressed TCRB transcripts were sequenced. Sequencing used immunoSEQ multiplex PCR; TCRdb keeps in-frame clones, though not all of them. Of approximately 600,000 clones listed, around 12% are singletons. With regard to this clone: Antigen specificity is unknown.

Findings and limits, study-wide: Type 1 diabetes patients had moderately but significantly shorter TCRB CDR3s in all four CD4+ subsets.

The clonotype comes from a man aged 30-40 years with type 1 diabetes. The chain combines TRBV15 with TRBJ2-3; a possible D gene is TRBD1 (5 bases). Sequences were obtained from naive CD4+ T cells from blood. Here the CDR3 DNA reads TGTGCCACCAGCAGAGATGGGGCAGGGTTAGATACGCAGTATTTT. Amino acids: CATSRDGAGLDTQYF.